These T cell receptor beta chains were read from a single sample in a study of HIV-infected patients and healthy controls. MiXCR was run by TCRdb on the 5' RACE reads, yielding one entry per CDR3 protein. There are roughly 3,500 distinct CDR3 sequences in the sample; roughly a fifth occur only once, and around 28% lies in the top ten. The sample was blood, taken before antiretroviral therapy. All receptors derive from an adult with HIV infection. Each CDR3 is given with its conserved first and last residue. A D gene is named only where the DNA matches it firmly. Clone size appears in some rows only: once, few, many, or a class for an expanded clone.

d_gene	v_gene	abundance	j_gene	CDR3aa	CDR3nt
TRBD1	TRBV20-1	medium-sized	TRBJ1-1	CSAREPDRGNTEAFF	TGCAGTGCTAGAGAGCCTGACAGGGGTAACACTGAAGCTTTCTTT
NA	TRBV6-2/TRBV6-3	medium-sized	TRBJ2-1	CASSKGNLRGRTYNEQFF	TGTGCCAGCAGTAAAGGGAATCTACGGGGAAGGACCTACAATGAGCAGTTCTTC
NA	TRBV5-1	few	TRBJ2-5	CASSLRNGGPQETQYF	TGCGCCAGCAGCTTGAGGAACGGGGGGCCCCAAGAGACCCAGTACTTC
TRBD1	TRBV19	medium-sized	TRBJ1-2	CASTAVQGASSGYTF	TGTGCCAGTACCGCGGTACAGGGGGCGTCTAGCGGCTACACCTTC
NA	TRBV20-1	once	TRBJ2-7	CSARGQFNSYEKYF	TGCAGTGCTAGAGGCCAGTTTAATTCCTACGAGAAGTACTTC
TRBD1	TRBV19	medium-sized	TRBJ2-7	CASTPTGGIYEQYF	TGTGCCAGTACCCCGACAGGGGGCATCTACGAGCAGTACTTC
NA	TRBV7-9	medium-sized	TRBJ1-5	CASSLGVDSNQPQHF	TGTGCCAGCAGCTTAGGGGTGGATAGCAATCAGCCCCAGCATTTT
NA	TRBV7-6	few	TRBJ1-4	CASSWINEKLFF	TGTGCCAGCAGCTGGATTAATGAAAAACTGTTTTTT
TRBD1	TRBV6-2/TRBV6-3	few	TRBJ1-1	CASSFDRGFGLVAEAFF	TGTGCCAGCAGTTTCGACAGGGGCTTCGGGTTAGTCGCTGAAGCTTTCTTT
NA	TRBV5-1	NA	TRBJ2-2	CASSLGHPNTGELFF	TGCGCCAGCAGCTTGGGGCACCCGAACACCGGGGAGCTGTTTTTT
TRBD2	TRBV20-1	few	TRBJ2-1	CSAPGLAGGRSYNEQFF	TGCAGTGCCCCTGGACTAGCGGGGGGCCGCTCCTACAATGAGCAGTTCTTC
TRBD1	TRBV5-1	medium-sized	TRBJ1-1	CASRTGGLSTEAFF	TGCGCCAGCAGAACAGGGGGGCTGAGTACTGAAGCTTTCTTT
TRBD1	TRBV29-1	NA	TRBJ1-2	CSVVASGTGAFYGYTF	TGCAGCGTTGTAGCTTCAGGGACAGGGGCTTTCTATGGCTACACCTTC
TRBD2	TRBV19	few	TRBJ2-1	CASKGGGGSYNEQFF	TGTGCCAGTAAGGGCGGCGGGGGGTCCTACAATGAGCAGTTCTTC
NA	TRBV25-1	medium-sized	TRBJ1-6	CASSEPHKNSPLHF	TGTGCCAGCAGTGAGCCCCACAAAAATTCACCCCTCCACTTT
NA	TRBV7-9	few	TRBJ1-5	CASGGSYSNQPQHF	TGTGCCAGCGGGGGGTCTTATAGCAATCAGCCCCAGCATTTT
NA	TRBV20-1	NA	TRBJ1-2	CSADPKGYGYTF	TGCAGTGCTGACCCTAAGGGTTACGGCTACACCTTC
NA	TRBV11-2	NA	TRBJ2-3	CASSLGGWDTQYF	TGTGCCAGCAGCTTAGGGGGATGGGATACGCAGTATTTT
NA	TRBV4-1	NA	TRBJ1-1	CARSQWATVNTEAFF	TGCGCCAGAAGCCAATGGGCCACCGTGAACACTGAAGCTTTCTTT
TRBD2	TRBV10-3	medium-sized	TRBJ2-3	CAISDIAGVGTDTQYF	TGTGCCATCAGTGATATAGCGGGGGTCGGGACAGATACGCAGTATTTT
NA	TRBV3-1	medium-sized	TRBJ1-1	CASSQGGGGNTEAFF	TGTGCCAGCAGCCAGGGCGGGGGAGGAAACACTGAAGCTTTCTTT
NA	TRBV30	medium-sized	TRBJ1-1	CAWSWGGDTEAFF	TGTGCCTGGAGTTGGGGTGGTGACACTGAAGCTTTCTTT
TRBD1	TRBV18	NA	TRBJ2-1	CASSPRQGISSYNEQFF	TGTGCCAGCTCACCTCGACAGGGTATATCTTCCTACAATGAGCAGTTCTTC
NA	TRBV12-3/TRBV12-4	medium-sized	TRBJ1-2	CASSLGASYGYTF	TGTGCCAGCAGCCTGGGAGCCTCCTATGGCTACACCTTC
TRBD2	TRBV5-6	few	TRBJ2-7	CASSLATRGTYEQYF	TGTGCCAGCAGCTTGGCCACGCGGGGGACCTACGAGCAGTACTTC
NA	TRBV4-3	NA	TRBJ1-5	CASSQDRAQGGQPQHF	TGCGCCAGCAGCCAAGATCGGGCACAGGGAGGTCAGCCCCAGCATTTT
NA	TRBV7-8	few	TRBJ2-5	CASSLVPGLETQYF	TGTGCCAGCAGCTTAGTACCGGGTTTGGAGACCCAGTACTTC
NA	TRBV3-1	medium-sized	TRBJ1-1	CASSPLNTEAFF	TGTGCCAGCAGCCCCTTGAACACTGAAGCTTTCTTT
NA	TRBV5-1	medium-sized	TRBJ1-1	CASSQPDQGTEAFF	TGCGCCAGCAGCCAACCGGATCAGGGGACTGAAGCTTTCTTT
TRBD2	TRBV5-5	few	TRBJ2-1	CASSFWPSGDQQFF	TGTGCCAGCAGCTTTTGGCCTAGCGGGGATCAGCAGTTCTTC